What follows are 5 T cell receptor beta chains derived from one specimen sequenced in a study of graft-versus-host responses after intestinal transplantation. Repertoires were generated with immunoSEQ multiplex PCR, while TCRdb's copy carries only in-frame clones and drops some. The table records 74,000 or so clones, 80% to 95% of them present only once. The specimen comprised PBMCs, sampled 98 days after intestinal transplantation. Receptors originate from a human patient who received an intestinal transplant, so some T cells may come from the graft donor.

The count of this clone is one. The J gene is TRBJ2-2, the V gene TRBV4-1; 14 nucleotides align to TRBD2. With V trimmed by 0 bases and J by 4 bases, 7 bases remained unmatched. From germline, CDR1 is MGHRA and CDR2 YSYEKL. This CDR3 is built from 19 residues. The CDR3 loop reads CASSQEEGLAGVSTGELFF. The CDR3 DNA follows: TGCGCCAGCAGCCAAGAAGAGGGACTAGCGGGAGTGTCCACCGGGGAGCTGTTTTTT.

As DNA, the CDR3 is TGCGCCAGCAGCCAAGATGGGGGACTAGCGGGGATCCAAGAGACCCAGTACTTC. It yields the protein CASSQDGGLAGIQETQYF. V and J are TRBV4-1 and TRBJ2-5, with TRBD2 matching 13 bases. Per germline, CDR1 MGHRA and CDR2 YSYEKL. The CDR3 is made up of 18 amino acids. Unmatched junction bases numbered 5, after V lost 0 bases and J lost 1 base.

The V call is TRBV9, the J call TRBJ2-1; 8 nucleotides align to TRBD2. Trimming removed 0 bases from V and 5 bases from J; junction bases left unmatched: 7. The CDR3 sequence is 16 residues long. Per the germline V gene, CDR1 is SGDLS and CDR2 is YYNGEE. CDR3 region: CASSVEPAGVDNEQFF. CDR3 in DNA: TGTGCCAGCAGCGTAGAGCCAGCGGGGGTTGACAATGAGCAGTTCTTC.

The chain joins TRBV5-5 to TRBJ2-7; TRBD1 or TRBD2 may be the D gene (5 bases each). V lost 0 bases and J 9 bases, leaving 10 bases between the germline ends. Germline V gene data show CDR1 as SGHKS and CDR2 as YYEKEE (reference sequence). The CDR3 is 12 amino acids. The CDR3 is CASSLARGGQYF. The CDR3 DNA reads TGTGCCAGCAGCTTGGCCCGGGGCGGGCAGTACTTC. The full variable domain, its missing parts supplied by reference TRBV5-5 and TRBJ2-7, is DAGVTQSPTHLIKTRGQQVTLRCSPISGHKSVSWYQQVLGQGPQFIFQYYEKEERGRGNFPDRFSARQFPNYSSELNVNALLLGDSALYLCASSLARGGQYFGPGTRLTVT.

The CDR3 loop is CASSIQRRVRGVYGYTF. CDR3 DNA: TGTGCCAGTAGTATCCAAAGGCGGGTCAGAGGGGTTTATGGCTACACCTTC. The V and J genes are TRBV19 and TRBJ1-2; perhaps TRBD1 as D (5 bases). V gave up 3 bases and J gave up 5 bases, with 22 bases separating them. This CDR3 region has 17 residues. Germline CDR1 LNHDA, CDR2 SQIVND (reference sequence).